Sequencing of this T cell receptor beta chain was carried out in a study of beta chain features in type 1 diabetes (dated by TCRdb to between 2017 and 2018). For context, the study as a whole: Mean age, gender distribution, total cell number and subset yield did not differ between patients and healthy donors. Whereas all 28 donors provided naive and central memory subsets, regulatory and stem cell-like memory subsets were isolated from just 8 patients and about 8 healthy donors. A total of 85 million to 140 million sorted cells were examined across all samples, and a strong correlation was observed between cell number per subset and RNA yield. The study compared TCRB repertoires of sorted circulating CD4+ T cell subsets between recently diagnosed type 1 diabetes patients and matched healthy donors.

Results and caveats for the whole study, not just this receptor: Naive, central memory and regulatory TCRB repertoires appeared to be more similar among patients than among healthy donors. PCR might favor shorter templates, but patient and control samples were amplified and corrected together, so any skew would affect both groups equally. Because cDNA was sequenced instead of genomic DNA, highly expressing activated cells could be over-represented, though the groups showed no difference in activation or CD3 levels. At VDJ recombination sites, type 1 diabetes patients had fewer insertions and more deleted nucleotides, which implies abnormalities in thymic rearrangement. Because the HLA sub-analyses included only small numbers of individuals, any influence of HLA type on TCRB rearrangement was left unresolved. Type 1 diabetes patients showed a moderate but significant shortening of TCRB CDR3 length in all four CD4+ subsets.

On this clone: It lacks a known antigen. Base qualities are not at hand, and no much larger clone is one base apart.

The entire isolated RNA was reverse transcribed using the High Capacity cDNA Reverse Transcription Kit, and thus expressed TCRB transcripts were sequenced. Deep immunoSEQ sequencing was applied to naive, central memory and regulatory T cell samples, giving an average of roughly 3.3 million total reads per sample. Sorted cells were lysed in RLT buffer, and RNA was extracted using DNase-treated RNeasy Micro or Mini kits according to cell number. Each cell subset was processed on its own to prevent cross-contamination, while patient and healthy donor samples were processed together. The immunoSEQ multiplex PCR was used to amplify TCRB sequences from cDNA, yielding 87-bp fragments that span the CDR3 region. The amplicons were sequenced using the Illumina HiSeq platform. In the source study's methods: PCR bias was computationally corrected using synthetic template baselines, reads within Hamming distance 2 were collapsed, and singletons that could not be merged were discarded. Reads were aligned against IMGT to assign V, D and J genes, CDR3 length and insertions or deletions at six rearrangement sites. Within each subset, clonotype counts were normalized to the number of sorted cells before true diversity and Gini coefficients were calculated with the tcR R package. Repertoire sharing was quantified using the overlap coefficient calculated on TCRB nucleotide sequences. As a proxy for the pre-selection repertoire, out-of-frame TCRB sequences from naive cells were analyzed. The immuneACCESS repertoire file appears here via TCRdb, limited to in-frame rearrangements. These files lack a portion of the clones; in checked studies, under half of the deficit traces to unresolved V genes, and the cause of the others is not known. Clonal size and the V and J genes are those of that table, whereas D and trimming came from the DNA. The sample table contains about 650,000 clones; only one count was recorded for 12% of them. The ten most abundant clones make up about 0.11% of the sample.

From each donor, a single peripheral blood sample of around 120 mL on average was drawn into heparinised tubes. A BD FACSAria II and a panel including CD45RO, CCR7, CD25, CD127, CD95 and CD27 were used to sort naive, central memory, regulatory and stem cell-like memory CD4+ T cells. Purity was above 95% for every sorted population. PBMCs were isolated right away by Lymphoprep density gradient centrifugation and were stained directly, without culture. Samples were stained and sorted in pairs, with one healthy donor and one patient per experiment, so that batch effects were minimized. Per the germline V gene, MGHDK is the CDR1 and SYGVNS is the CDR2. After removal of 6 bases from V and 3 bases from J, the junction retains 6 bases not matched to a gene. Taken from cysteine to phenylalanine, the CDR3 has 14 residues. Only the CDR3 DNA is retained, 42 bases long and in frame from the first base.

The source material was naive CD4+ T cells from blood. This specimen's cell subset or site label, per the study, means: true naive CD4+ T cells. The rearranged chain carries TRBV25-1 and TRBJ2-3; 7 of the junction bases match TRBD1. This TCR came from a man younger than 45 with type 1 diabetes. The encoded CDR3 is CASSRGTETDTQYF. DNA sequence: TGTGCCAGCAGCCGAGGGACAGAAACAGATACGCAGTATTTT.